What follows are 25 T cell receptor beta chains derived from one specimen sequenced in a study of blood T cells in healthy people across ages. Primed by a sample-barcoded 5' primer and a J-beta primer mix, a second PCR proceeded for about 6 to 11 cycles. One entry per CDR3 protein results from TCRdb running MiXCR on the 5' RACE reads. Of about 670,000 distinct CDR3 sequences in the sample, around 38% are singletons; the top ten hold approximately 29%. The specimen was blood. The source is a man at least 80 years old in good health.

This clonotype was counted only a few times. CDR3 protein: CASSQDLVTGVSGANVLTF. CDR3 coding DNA: TGCGCCAGCAGCCAAGATCTTGTAACGGGGGTCTCTGGGGCCAACGTCCTGACTTTC. This chain links TRBV4-3 with TRBJ2-6, with D perhaps matching TRBD2 (6 bases). CDR3 size: 19 residues. Looked up from germline, CDR1 is LGHNA and CDR2 is YSLEER. Trimming stripped 0 bases from V and 0 bases from J, with 15 bases between.

Remarks on this clonotype: A much larger clonotype is one base distant, so this may be a read error. This chain connects TRBV6-2 or TRBV6-3 to TRBJ1-5, with TRBD1 as a possible D gene (5 bases). CDR3 length: 16 amino acids. The germline V gene has CDR1 MNHEY and CDR2 SVGEGT. CDR3 sequence reads: CAGSYLTGTRNQPQHF. The CDR3 DNA reads TGTGCCGGCAGTTACTTAACCGGGACCCGCAATCAGCCCCAGCATTTT.

This clonotype was counted a few times. The rearrangement uses TRBV4-2 and TRBJ2-3; 7 bases map to TRBD2. This CDR3 spans 16 amino acids. Trimming removed 0 bases from V and 0 bases from J; junction bases left unmatched: 3. In germline, CDR1 is LGHNA, CDR2 YNFKEQ. CDR3 nucleotides: TGTGCCAGCAGCCAAGAGAGCGGGACTAGCACAGATACGCAGTATTTT. The encoded protein is CASSQESGTSTDTQYF.

This clonotype was seen a handful of times. The V call is TRBV5-3, the J call TRBJ2-6; maybe TRBD1 (5 bases). TRBV5-3 is an ORF for which the function is uncertain. V was cut by 4 bases and J by 0 bases, with 11 bases left in between. This CDR3 comprises 16 residues. CDR3 in amino acids: CARSIQQVSGANVLTF. CDR3 nucleotide sequence: TGTGCCAGAAGCATACAACAGGTCTCTGGGGCCAACGTCCTGACTTTC.

The CDR3 sequence is CASSLWGSSTDTQYF. CDR3 nucleotide sequence: TGTGCCAGCAGTTTATGGGGATCTAGCACAGATACGCAGTATTTT. The chain uses TRBV12-3 or TRBV12-4 and TRBJ2-3; D gene uncertain. V was cut by 2 bases and J by 0 bases, with 9 bases left in between. This CDR3 contains 15 residues.

Turning to this clonotype: Its ends do not fully match the called genes, so a read error is possible. This chain joins TRBV9 and TRBJ2-7, with TRBD1 matching over 7 bases. The CDR3 length is 14 residues. Germline CDR1 reads SGDLS; CDR2 reads YYNGEE. The CDR3 DNA reads as TGTGCCAGCGGCGCCACCGGGACAGCCTACGAGCAGTACTTT. It yields the protein CASGATGTAYEQYF.

This clonotype was detected only a few times. The chain combines TRBV20-1 with TRBJ2-7; 11 nucleotides match TRBD1. This CDR3 spans 14 amino acids. V shed 5 bases, J shed 7 bases, and the junction held 10 bases outside the gene matches. In germline, CDR1 is DFQATT, CDR2 SNEGSKA (reference sequence). The CDR3 reads CSAPRGTGGGEQYF. As DNA, the CDR3 is TGCAGTGCTCCCAGAGGGACAGGGGGTGGGGAGCAGTACTTC.

The J gene is TRBJ2-3, the V gene TRBV12-5, with 7 bases matching TRBD2. With 5 bases clipped from V and 5 bases from J, the junction kept 16 bases outside the gene matches. Germline loops: CDR1 LGHNT, CDR2 FRNRAP. The CDR3 runs to 17 residues. CDR3 sequence reads: CASGLRSSGDGKDTQYF. The DNA of the CDR3 is TGTGCTAGTGGTCTGAGGTCTAGCGGTGATGGTAAAGATACGCAGTATTTT.

The V and J genes are TRBV5-1 and TRBJ2-1; D gene unclear. This CDR3 has 14 residues. In germline, CDR1 is SGHRS, CDR2 YFSETQ. V was cut by 0 bases and J by 0 bases, with 4 bases left in between. CDR3 DNA: TGCGCCAGCAGCTTGGCTAACTCCTACAATGAGCAGTTCTTC. It specifies CASSLANSYNEQFF.

This clonotype was detected a few times. DNA of the CDR3: TGTGCCAGCAGCCATGGACAGTATAATTCACCCCTCCACTTT. This codes for CASSHGQYNSPLHF. The chain links TRBV7-2 to TRBJ1-6; D possibly corresponds to TRBD1 (6 bases). The V gene lost 5 bases and the J gene lost 4 bases, with 9 bases spanning the gap. CDR1 is SGHTA and CDR2 is FQGNSA in the germline V gene. The CDR3 runs to 14 residues.

The genes are TRBV5-1 and TRBJ2-3, with 8 bases that match TRBD2. Trimming cost V 4 bases and J 4 bases; bases outside gene matches: 14. The CDR3 extends over 17 amino acids. In germline, CDR1 is SGHRS, CDR2 YFSETQ. CDR3 DNA sequence: TGCGCCAGCAGCCTTTCCTATAGCGGGATCCCTGCAGATACGCAGTATTTT. Its translation is CASSLSYSGIPADTQYF.

This clonotype was seen only a few times. The V gene is TRBV27, the J gene TRBJ2-7, with 8 positions matching TRBD1. V was pared by 2 bases and J by 5 bases, with 5 bases of the junction left unmatched. Germline V gives CDR1 MNHEY, CDR2 SMNVEV (reference sequence). This CDR3 region has 14 residues. CDR3: CASSLGRGHDEQYF. Written as DNA, the CDR3 is TGTGCCAGCAGTTTAGGCAGGGGGCACGACGAGCAGTACTTC.

V and J are TRBV4-2 and TRBJ2-3; D gene ambiguous. The CDR3 covers 15 residues. Trimming left V 2 bases short and J 6 bases short, with 15 bases between. From germline, CDR1 is LGHNA and CDR2 YNFKEQ. The CDR3 is CASSQPGIDVDTQYF. CDR3 sequence (DNA): TGTGCCAGCAGCCAACCTGGGATCGATGTGGATACGCAGTATTTT.

The chain recombines TRBV12-3 or TRBV12-4 with TRBJ2-3; D may be TRBD1 (5 bases). Trimming stripped 5 bases from V and 0 bases from J, with 18 bases between. This CDR3 is 17 amino acids long. CDR3 nucleotide sequence: TGTGCCAGCAGTGACAGCCGGATTATTTATAGCACAGATACGCAGTATTTT. Its protein product is CASSDSRIIYSTDTQYF.

As to this clonotype: Relative to the germline gene, one junction end is altered; a read error may explain this. The rearrangement uses TRBV3-1 and TRBJ2-6; the match to TRBD1 covers 9 bases. CDR1 is LGHDT and CDR2 is YNNKEL in the germline V gene (reference sequence). The CDR3 runs 18 residues. CDR3 protein: CVSSQLGQGSSRANVLTF. The CDR3 DNA is TGTGTCAGCAGCCAACTGGGACAGGGATCCTCTCGGGCCAACGTCCTGACTTTC.

The chain recombines TRBV6-2 or TRBV6-3 with TRBJ2-7, with 9 bases fitting TRBD1. Germline CDR1 reads MNHEY; CDR2 reads SVGEGT. With 9 bases clipped from V and 1 base from J, the junction kept 7 bases outside the gene matches. The CDR3 runs to 14 residues. The CDR3 region is CASRDGTGSYEQYF. CDR3 in DNA: TGTGCCAGTCGAGACGGGACAGGGTCCTACGAGCAGTACTTC.

The chain employs TRBV6-5 and TRBJ1-2; D is perhaps TRBD1 (5 bases). The germline CDR1 and CDR2 sequences are MNHEY and SVGAGI. This CDR3 is 15 amino acids long. Trimming left V 8 bases short and J 3 bases short, with 19 bases between. The DNA for the CDR3 is TGTGCCAGCGGGACCGTCCGAGGTAGTGACTATGGCTACACCTTC. It is translated as CASGTVRGSDYGYTF.

This clonotype turned up a few times. The chain is built from TRBV6-2 or TRBV6-3 and TRBJ2-3, with a possible D match to TRBD2 (6 bases). The CDR3 has 17 residues. Per the germline V gene, CDR1 is MNHEY and CDR2 is SVGEGT. Deletions cut 0 bases from V and 3 bases from J, with 16 bases between. CDR3 region: CASSYSRLAFQTDTQYF. CDR3 in DNA: TGTGCCAGCAGTTACTCGAGGCTAGCGTTCCAGACAGATACGCAGTATTTT.

The chain employs TRBV7-2 and TRBJ2-4; the D is unclear. The germline V gene encodes CDR1 SGHTA and CDR2 FQGNSA. Trimming pared 3 bases from V and 1 base from J, leaving 13 bases between. The CDR3 has 16 amino acids. This chain's CDR3 is CASSLPVLSAKNIQYF. As DNA, the CDR3 is TGTGCCAGCAGCTTGCCGGTCCTCTCTGCCAAAAACATTCAGTACTTC.

This chain's CDR3 is CASSQSDRGGYTF. The CDR3 region has the DNA TGTGCCAGCAGCCAATCAGACAGGGGGGGCTACACCTTC. The V gene is TRBV3-1, the J gene TRBJ1-2; the match to TRBD1 covers 9 bases. Germline V gene lookup returns CDR1 LGHDT and CDR2 YNNKEL (reference sequence). V dropped 2 bases and J dropped 8; count of bases not matched to a gene: 3. The CDR3 is 13 residues long.

The chain links TRBV7-2 to TRBJ1-2, with D unclear. Germline V gives CDR1 SGHTA, CDR2 FQGNSA. The V end lost 4 bases, the J end lost 1 base, and 16 bases lay between the germline ends. The CDR3 extends over 16 amino acids. CDR3 loop: CASSSPGGFNNYGYTF. Written as DNA, the CDR3 is TGTGCCAGCAGCTCCCCGGGAGGGTTCAATAACTATGGCTACACCTTC.

The genes are TRBV7-2 and TRBJ2-3, with TRBD2 matching 9 bases. Trimming at V came to 3 bases and at J to 2 bases, leaving 12 bases not matched to a gene. CDR3 length equals 18 residues. In germline, CDR1 is SGHTA, CDR2 FQGNSA. The chain's CDR3 is CASSLAPAGGVPTDTQYF. In DNA, the CDR3 is TGTGCCAGCAGCTTGGCTCCAGCGGGGGGTGTTCCCACAGATACGCAGTATTTT. Using reference TRBV7-2 and TRBJ2-3 for the parts outside the CDR3, the full variable domain is GAGVSQSPSNKVTEKGKDVELRCDPISGHTALYWYRQSLGQGLEFLIYFQGNSAPDKSGLPSDRFSAERTGGSVSTLTIQRTQQEDSAVYLCASSLAPAGGVPTDTQYFGPGTRLTVL.

This clonotype was counted a few times. The V gene is TRBV12-3 or TRBV12-4, the J gene TRBJ2-3; D unclear. CDR3 size: 12 residues. Trimming stripped 5 bases from V and 9 bases from J, with 12 bases between. The DNA of the CDR3 is TGTGCCAGCAGTCGAGACATGGGCACGCAGTATTTT. As protein: CASSRDMGTQYF.

The chain is built from TRBV10-3 and TRBJ2-5; 9 positions match TRBD1. The closer fit of TRBJ2-7 to the DNA end suggests the J call may be wrong. Germline-derived CDR1 and CDR2 are ENHRY and SYGVKD. The CDR3 totals 15 residues. The CDR3 region is CAIRGPGQGLYEQYF. CDR3 bases: TGTGCCATCAGGGGACCGGGACAGGGATTATACGAGCAGTACTTC.

This clonotype was observed a few times. The chain recombines TRBV4-3 with TRBJ2-3; D is unresolved. Germline CDR1 LGHNA, CDR2 YSLEER. The CDR3 spans 14 residues. Trimming took 0 bases from V and 4 from J, leaving 8 bases between them. This CDR3 is CASSQDSISDTQYF. For the CDR3, the DNA is TGCGCCAGCAGCCAAGATAGCATATCAGATACGCAGTATTTT.